This T cell receptor beta chain was sequenced during a study of human T cells and chemical hapten exposure. Study context: Investigators sensitized roughly 2 cm by roughly 2 cm of upper inner arm skin with 2% DPC. Minor pooled library volume differences mainly drove per-sample TCR yield variation. The study's findings and limits: Expanded TCRs were compared with controls, and the expanded TCRs formed significantly more large CDR3 similarity clusters.

CDR1 and CDR2 from the germline V gene are SGHTA and FQGNSA. V was clipped by 2 bases and J by 1 base, with 9 bases between them. The CDR3 totals 14 residues. About this clonotype itself: Its antigen is still unknown.

The time point was: patch test 3, about 24 weeks after DPC sensitization. Treatment: therapeutic diphenylcyclopropenone sensitization with weekly scalp DPC. Venepuncture was done earlier than the placement of each patch test. MiXCR, applied by TCRdb to the RACE reads, yields one record per CDR3 protein. This table has about 160,000 distinct CDR3 sequences, 28% appearing once. This specimen was whole blood, taken in connection with sensitization to the hapten diphenylcyclopropenone (DPC). This rearrangement joins TRBV7-2 to TRBJ2-7; tentatively, D is TRBD1 or TRBD2 (7 bases each). The sequence was obtained from a woman under 30 with alopecia areata. Some clones in this sample may be carry-over from other donors' samples. CDR3 amino acids: CASSLQGGSYEQYF. The CDR3 nucleotides read TGTGCCAGCAGCTTACAGGGGGGGTCCTACGAGCAGTACTTC.